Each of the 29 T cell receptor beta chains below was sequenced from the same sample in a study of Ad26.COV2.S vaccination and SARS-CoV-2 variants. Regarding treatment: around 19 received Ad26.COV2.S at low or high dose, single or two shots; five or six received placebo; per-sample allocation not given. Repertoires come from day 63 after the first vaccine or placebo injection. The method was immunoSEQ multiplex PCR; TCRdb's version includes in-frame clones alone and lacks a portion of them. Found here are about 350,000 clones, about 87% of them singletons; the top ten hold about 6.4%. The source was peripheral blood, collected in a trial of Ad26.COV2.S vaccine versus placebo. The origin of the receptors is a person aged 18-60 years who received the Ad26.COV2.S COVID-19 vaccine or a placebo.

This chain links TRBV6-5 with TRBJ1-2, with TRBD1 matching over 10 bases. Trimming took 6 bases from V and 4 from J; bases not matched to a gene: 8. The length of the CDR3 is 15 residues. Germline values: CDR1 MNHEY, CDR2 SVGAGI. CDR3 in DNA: TGTGCCAGCAGCAGGTGGACAGGGGGGAGCTATGGCTACACCTTC. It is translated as CASSRWTGGSYGYTF.

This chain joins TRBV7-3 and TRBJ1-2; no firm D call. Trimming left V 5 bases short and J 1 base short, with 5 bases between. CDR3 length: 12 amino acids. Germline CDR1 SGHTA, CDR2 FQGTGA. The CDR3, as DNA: TGTGCCAGCAGCAAAGATAACTATGGCTACACCTTC. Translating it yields CASSKDNYGYTF.

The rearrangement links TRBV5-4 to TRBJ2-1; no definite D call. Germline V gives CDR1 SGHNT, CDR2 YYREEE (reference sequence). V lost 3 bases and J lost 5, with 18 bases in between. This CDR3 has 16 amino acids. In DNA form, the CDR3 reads TGTGCCAGCAGCTCCGCTTTGATAGGGTACAACAATGAGCAGTTCTTC. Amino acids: CASSSALIGYNNEQFF.

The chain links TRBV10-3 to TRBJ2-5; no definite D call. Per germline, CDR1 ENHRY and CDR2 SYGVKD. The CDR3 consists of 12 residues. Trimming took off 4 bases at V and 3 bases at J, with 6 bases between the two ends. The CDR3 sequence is CAISANEETQYF. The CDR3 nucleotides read TGTGCCATCAGTGCCAACGAAGAGACCCAGTACTTC.

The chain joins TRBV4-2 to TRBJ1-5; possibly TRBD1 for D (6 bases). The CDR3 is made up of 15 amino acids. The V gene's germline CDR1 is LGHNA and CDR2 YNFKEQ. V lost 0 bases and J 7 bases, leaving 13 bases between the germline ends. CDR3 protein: CASSQEQGGTQPQHF. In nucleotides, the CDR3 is TGTGCCAGCAGCCAAGAACAAGGGGGGACCCAGCCCCAGCATTTT.

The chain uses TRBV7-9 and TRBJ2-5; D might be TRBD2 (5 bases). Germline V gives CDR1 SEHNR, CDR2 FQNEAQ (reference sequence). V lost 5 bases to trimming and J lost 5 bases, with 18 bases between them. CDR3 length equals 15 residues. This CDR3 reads CASSPPSPGIETQYF. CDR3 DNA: TGTGCCAGCAGCCCTCCGTCTCCCGGGATTGAGACCCAGTACTTC.

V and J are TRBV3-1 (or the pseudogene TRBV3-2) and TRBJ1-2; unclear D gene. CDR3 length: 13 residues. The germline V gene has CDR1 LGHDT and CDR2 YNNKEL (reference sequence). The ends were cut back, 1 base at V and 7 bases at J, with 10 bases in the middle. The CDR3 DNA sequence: TGTGCCAGCAGCCAAGCGTCGGGGATTGGCTACACCTTC. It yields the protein CASSQASGIGYTF.

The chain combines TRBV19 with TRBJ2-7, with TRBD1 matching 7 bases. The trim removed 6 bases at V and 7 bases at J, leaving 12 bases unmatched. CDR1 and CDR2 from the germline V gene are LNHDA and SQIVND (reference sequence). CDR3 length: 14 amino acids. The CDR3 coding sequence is TGTGCCAGTAGCACCACATTGACAGGGACGGAGCAGTACTTC. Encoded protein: CASSTTLTGTEQYF.

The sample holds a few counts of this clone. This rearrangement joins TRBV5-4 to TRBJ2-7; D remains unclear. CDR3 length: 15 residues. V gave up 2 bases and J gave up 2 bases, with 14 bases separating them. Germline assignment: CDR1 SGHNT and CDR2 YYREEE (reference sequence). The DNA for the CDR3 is TGTGCCAGCAGCTTTTTCGGACGGCGAGCCTACGAGCAGTACTTC. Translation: CASSFFGRRAYEQYF. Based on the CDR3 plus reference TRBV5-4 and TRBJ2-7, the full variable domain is ETGVTQSPTHLIKTRGQQVTLRCSSQSGHNTVSWYQQALGQGPQFIFQYYREEENGRGNFPPRFSGLQFPNYSSELNVNALELDDSALYLCASSFFGRRAYEQYFGPGTRLTVT.

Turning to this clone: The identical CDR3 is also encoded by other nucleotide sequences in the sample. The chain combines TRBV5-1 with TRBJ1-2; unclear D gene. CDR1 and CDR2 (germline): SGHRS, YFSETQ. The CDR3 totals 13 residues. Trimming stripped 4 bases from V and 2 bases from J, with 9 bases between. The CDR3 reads CASSLGGNYGYTF. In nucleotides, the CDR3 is TGCGCCAGCAGCCTGGGCGGCAACTATGGCTACACCTTC. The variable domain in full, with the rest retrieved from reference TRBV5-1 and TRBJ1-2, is KAGVTQTPRYLIKTRGQQVTLSCSPISGHRSVSWYQQTPGQGLQFLFEYFSETQRNKGNFPGRFSGRQFSNSRSEMNVSTLELGDSALYLCASSLGGNYGYTFGSGTRLTVV.

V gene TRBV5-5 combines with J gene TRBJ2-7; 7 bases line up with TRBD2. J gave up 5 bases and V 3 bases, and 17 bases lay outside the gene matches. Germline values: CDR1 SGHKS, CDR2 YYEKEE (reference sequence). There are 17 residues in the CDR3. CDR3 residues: CASSSSPGRYKDHEQYF. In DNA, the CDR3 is TGTGCCAGCAGCTCTTCCCCCGGGAGGTACAAGGACCACGAGCAGTACTTC.

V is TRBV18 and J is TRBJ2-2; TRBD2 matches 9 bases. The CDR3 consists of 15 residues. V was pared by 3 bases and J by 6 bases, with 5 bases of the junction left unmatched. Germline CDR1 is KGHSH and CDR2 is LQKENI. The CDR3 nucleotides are TGTGCCAGCTCACCGGGGACTAGCATATCCGGGGAGCTGTTTTTT. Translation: CASSPGTSISGELFF.

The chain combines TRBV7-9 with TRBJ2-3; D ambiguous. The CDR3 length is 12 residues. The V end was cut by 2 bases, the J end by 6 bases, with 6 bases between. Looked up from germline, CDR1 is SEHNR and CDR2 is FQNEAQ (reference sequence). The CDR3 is CASSLLWDTQYF. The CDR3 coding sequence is TGTGCCAGCAGCTTATTGTGGGATACGCAGTATTTT.

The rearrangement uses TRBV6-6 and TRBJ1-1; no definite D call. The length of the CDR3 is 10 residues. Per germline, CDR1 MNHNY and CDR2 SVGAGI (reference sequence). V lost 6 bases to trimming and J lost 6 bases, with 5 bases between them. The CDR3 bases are TGTGCCAGCAGCTTAGCTGAAGCTTTCTTT. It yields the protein CASSLAEAFF.

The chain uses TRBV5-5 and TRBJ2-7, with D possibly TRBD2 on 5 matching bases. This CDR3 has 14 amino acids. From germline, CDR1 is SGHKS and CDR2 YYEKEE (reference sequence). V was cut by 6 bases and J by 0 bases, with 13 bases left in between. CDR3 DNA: TGTGCCAGCATTCGGGAAGGTAACTCCTACGAGCAGTACTTC. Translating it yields CASIREGNSYEQYF.

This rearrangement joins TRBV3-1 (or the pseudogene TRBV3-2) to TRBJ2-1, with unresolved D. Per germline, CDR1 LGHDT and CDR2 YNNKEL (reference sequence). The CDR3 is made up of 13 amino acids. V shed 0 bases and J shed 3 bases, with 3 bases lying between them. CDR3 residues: CASSQDDYNEQFF. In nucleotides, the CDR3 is TGTGCCAGCAGCCAAGATGACTACAATGAGCAGTTCTTC.

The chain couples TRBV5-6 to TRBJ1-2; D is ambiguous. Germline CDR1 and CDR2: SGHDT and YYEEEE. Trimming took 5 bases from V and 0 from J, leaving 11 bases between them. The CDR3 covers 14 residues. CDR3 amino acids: CASRALEANYGYTF. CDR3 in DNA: TGTGCCAGCAGGGCGCTCGAAGCTAACTATGGCTACACCTTC.

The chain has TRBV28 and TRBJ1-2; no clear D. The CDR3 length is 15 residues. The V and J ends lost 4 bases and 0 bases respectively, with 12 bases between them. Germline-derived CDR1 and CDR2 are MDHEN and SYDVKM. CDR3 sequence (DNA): TGTGCCAGCAGTTCCCCTCCCACCGCTAACTATGGCTACACCTTC. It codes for CASSSPPTANYGYTF.

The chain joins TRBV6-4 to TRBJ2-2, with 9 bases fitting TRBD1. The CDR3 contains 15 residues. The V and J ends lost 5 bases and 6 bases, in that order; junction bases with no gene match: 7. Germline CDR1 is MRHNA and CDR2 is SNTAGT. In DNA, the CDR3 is TGTGCCAGCAGTCCCCTCACAGGGGGCCCCGGGGAGCTGTTTTTT. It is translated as CASSPLTGGPGELFF.

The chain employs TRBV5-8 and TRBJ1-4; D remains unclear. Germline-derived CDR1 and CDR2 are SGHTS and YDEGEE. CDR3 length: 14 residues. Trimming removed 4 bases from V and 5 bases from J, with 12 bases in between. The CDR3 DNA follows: TGTGCCAGCAGCCCCCGGAAATCAAATGAAAAACTGTTTTTT. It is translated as CASSPRKSNEKLFF. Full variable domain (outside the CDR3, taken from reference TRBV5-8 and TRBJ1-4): EAGVTQSPTHLIKTRGQQATLRCSPISGHTSVYWYQQALGLGLQFLLWYDEGEERNRGNFPPRFSGRQFPNYSSELNVNALELEDSALYLCASSPRKSNEKLFFGSGTQLSVL.

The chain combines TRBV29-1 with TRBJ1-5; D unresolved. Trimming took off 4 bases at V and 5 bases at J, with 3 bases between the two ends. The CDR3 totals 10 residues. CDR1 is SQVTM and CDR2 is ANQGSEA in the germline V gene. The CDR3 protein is CSVGDQPQHF. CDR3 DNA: TGCAGCGTTGGGGATCAGCCCCAGCATTTT.

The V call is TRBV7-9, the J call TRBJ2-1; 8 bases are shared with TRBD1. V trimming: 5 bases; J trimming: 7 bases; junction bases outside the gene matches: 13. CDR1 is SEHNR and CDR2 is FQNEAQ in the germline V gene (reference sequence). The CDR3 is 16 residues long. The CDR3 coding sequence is TGTGCCAGCAGCCAATCGCTCCAGGGGGCCATAAATGAGCAGTTCTTC. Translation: CASSQSLQGAINEQFF.

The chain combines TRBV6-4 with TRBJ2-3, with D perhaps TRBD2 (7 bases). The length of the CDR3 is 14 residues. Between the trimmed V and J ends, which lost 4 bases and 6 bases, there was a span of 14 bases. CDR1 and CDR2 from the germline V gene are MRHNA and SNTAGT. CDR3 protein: CASSAWGGADTQYF. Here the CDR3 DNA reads TGTGCCAGCAGTGCCTGGGGGGGGGCCGATACGCAGTATTTT.

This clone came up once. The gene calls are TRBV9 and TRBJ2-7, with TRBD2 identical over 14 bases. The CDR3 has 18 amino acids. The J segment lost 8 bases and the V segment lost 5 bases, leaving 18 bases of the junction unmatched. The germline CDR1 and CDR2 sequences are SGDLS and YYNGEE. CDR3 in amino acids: CASSVTGTSGSVGSKQYF. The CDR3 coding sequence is TGTGCCAGCAGTGTTACCGGGACTAGCGGGAGCGTCGGTTCCAAGCAGTACTTC. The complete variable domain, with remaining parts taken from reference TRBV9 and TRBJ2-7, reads DSGVTQTPKHLITATGQRVTLRCSPRSGDLSVYWYQQSLDQGLQFLIQYYNGEERAKGNILERFSAQQFPDLHSELNLSSLELGDSALYFCASSVTGTSGSVGSKQYFGPGTRLTVT.

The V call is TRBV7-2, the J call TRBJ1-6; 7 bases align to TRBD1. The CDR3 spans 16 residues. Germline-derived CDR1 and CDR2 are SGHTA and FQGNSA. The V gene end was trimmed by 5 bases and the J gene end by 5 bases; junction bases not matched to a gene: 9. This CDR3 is CASSQDRVKNNSPLHF. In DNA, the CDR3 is TGTGCCAGCAGCCAAGACAGGGTCAAAAATAATTCACCCCTCCACTTT.

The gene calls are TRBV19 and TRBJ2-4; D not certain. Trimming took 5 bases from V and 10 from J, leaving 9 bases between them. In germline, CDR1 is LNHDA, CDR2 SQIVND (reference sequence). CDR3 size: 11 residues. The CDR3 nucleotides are TGTGCCAGTAGTCTGGAACGGATTCAGTACTTC. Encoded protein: CASSLERIQYF.

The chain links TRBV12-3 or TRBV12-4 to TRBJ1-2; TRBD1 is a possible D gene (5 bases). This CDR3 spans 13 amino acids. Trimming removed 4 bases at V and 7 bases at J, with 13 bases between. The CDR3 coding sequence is TGTGCCAGCAGTTACCGGGACTCGGCTGGCTACACCTTC. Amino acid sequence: CASSYRDSAGYTF.

CDR3 nucleotide sequence: TGTGCCAGCAGCTTATCAGGCGCGGAATCCTTAGTTGGAGGCTACACCTTC. Its protein product is CASSLSGAESLVGGYTF. The chain has TRBV7-8 and TRBJ1-2; no firm D call. From germline, CDR1 is SGHVS and CDR2 FQNEAQ. V dropped 2 bases and J dropped 8 bases, with 24 bases sitting between them. This CDR3 region has 17 residues. The variable domain in full, completed from reference TRBV7-8 and TRBJ1-2, reads GAGVSQSPRYKVAKRGQDVALRCDPISGHVSLFWYQQALGQGPEFLTYFQNEAQLDKSGLPSDRFFAERPEGSVSTLKIQRTQQEDSAVYLCASSLSGAESLVGGYTFGSGTRLTVV.

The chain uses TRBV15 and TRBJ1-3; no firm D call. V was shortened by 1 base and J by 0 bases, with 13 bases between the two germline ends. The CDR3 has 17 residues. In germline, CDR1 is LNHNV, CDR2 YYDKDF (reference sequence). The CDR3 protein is CATSRVAALFSGNTIYF. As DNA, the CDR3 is TGTGCCACCAGCAGAGTAGCTGCCCTCTTCTCTGGAAACACCATATATTTT.